In its sample, the clone carrying this TCR beta chain was seen once. CDR1 is SEHNR, CDR2 FQNEAQ, per germline (reference sequence). V trimming: 4 bases; J trimming: 8 bases; junction bases outside the gene matches: 7. The CDR3 contains 15 residues. The source of the sample is a study of blood T cell repertoires in COVID-19. As processed by the authors: Reference gene primer amplification gave nucleated cell count estimates. Sequencing was performed with immunoSEQ multiplex PCR; in TCRdb, only in-frame clones are kept and a portion is missing. V and J calls and clone size come straight from that table; D and trimming were deduced from the DNA. The data show under 200,000 clones, roughly 87% seen once.

This chain uses TRBV7-9 with TRBJ2-1; 11 bases are shared with TRBD1. The receptor was derived from a man in his 60s with active or convalescent COVID-19. Sequenced material: peripheral blood. CDR3 nucleotides: TGTGCCAGCAGCTCGGGACAGGGGGTAGGTGATGAGCAGTTCTTC. Translating it yields CASSSGQGVGDEQFF.